This TCR beta chain was captured in a study of cytomegalovirus exposure and HLA in healthy donors. Amplification used 60 Vbeta primers and 13 Jbeta primers. Method: immunoSEQ multiplex PCR; TCRdb's copy keeps in-frame clones and lacks some. The sample lists 70,000 to 95,000 clones; around 81% were seen once. The CDR3 loop spans 12 amino acids. The V end lost 4 bases, the J end lost 3 bases, and 7 bases lay between the germline ends. In germline, CDR1 is SEHNR, CDR2 FQNEAQ (reference sequence). The sequenced sample consisted of PBMCs. This chain uses TRBV7-9 with TRBJ2-7; maybe TRBD1 (6 bases). The sequence was obtained from a male donor in good health and CMV-seronegative. In DNA, the CDR3 is TGTGCCAGCAGCTACAGGGACTACGAGCAGTACTTC. This gives the protein CASSYRDYEQYF.